A selection of T cell receptor beta chains follows, all from one sample in a study of T cell changes during pregnancy in multiple sclerosis. Profiling relied on immunoSEQ multiplex PCR, and the TCRdb table lists in-frame clones only, not all of them. Among approximately 110,000 clones, roughly 90% were seen once, and the ten largest hold about 3%. Specimen: peripheral blood, collected after pregnancy. The receptor source for this set is a female donor with multiple sclerosis, enrolled in a pregnancy study. CDR3s include the opening cysteine and the closing phenylalanine or tryptophan. A D gene is named only where the DNA matches it firmly. Size values are once, few and many counts, or a class for expanded clones, and some rows have none.

clone_size	d_call	j_call	v_call	cdr3_aa	cdr3_nt
.	TRBD1	TRBJ2-5	TRBV5-6	CASSVDRAEETQYF	TGTGCCAGCAGCGTGGACAGGGCAGAAGAGACCCAGTACTTC
.	.	TRBJ2-7	TRBV29-1	CSVVQGYEQYF	TGCAGCGTTGTCCAGGGCTACGAGCAGTACTTC
once	.	TRBJ2-5	TRBV6-5	CASSPQQGGETQYF	TGTGCCAGCAGTCCCCAACAGGGTGGAGAGACCCAGTACTTC
.	TRBD1	TRBJ2-7	TRBV7-9	CASSTPQDRGSPYEQYF	TGTGCCAGCAGTACACCTCAGGACAGGGGGTCACCCTACGAGCAGTACTTC
.	.	TRBJ2-1	TRBV7-8	CASSSPSGFYNEQFF	TGTGCCAGCAGCTCCCCCTCGGGGTTCTACAATGAGCAGTTCTTC
.	.	TRBJ2-5	TRBV7-2	CASSLHGETQYF	TGTGCCAGCAGCTTACACGGAGAGACCCAGTACTTC
.	TRBD1	TRBJ1-5	TRBV30	CAWSQDRVGQPQHF	TGTGCCTGGAGCCAAGACAGGGTCGGTCAGCCCCAGCATTTT
.	.	TRBJ2-1	TRBV4-1	CASMGAGASEQFF	TGCGCCAGCATGGGGGCCGGGGCAAGTGAGCAGTTCTTC
.	.	TRBJ1-6	TRBV25-1	CASSDGGREFNSPLHF	TGTGCCAGCAGTGACGGGGGGCGCGAGTTTAATTCACCCCTCCACTTT
.	.	TRBJ1-1	TRBV5-1	CASRRDGGGEGNTEAFF	TGCGCCAGCAGACGTGACGGGGGGGGAGAGGGGAACACTGAAGCTTTCTTT
.	TRBD2	TRBJ2-3	TRBV4-1	CASSQDPGGPGTDTQYF	TGCGCCAGCAGCCAAGATCCGGGGGGGCCGGGCACAGATACGCAGTATTTT
.	.	TRBJ1-6	TRBV19	CASSIRAARSYNSPLHF	TGTGCCAGTAGTATCAGGGCCGCCAGGTCCTATAATTCACCCCTCCACTTT
.	TRBD2	TRBJ2-3	TRBV25-1	CASSELAGPEGTDTQYF	TGTGCCAGCAGTGAACTAGCGGGACCGGAGGGCACAGATACGCAGTATTTT
.	.	TRBJ2-2	TRBV13	CASLEETGELFF	TGTGCCAGCTTGGAGGAGACCGGGGAGCTGTTTTTT
.	TRBD1	TRBJ1-2	TRBV9	CASSVEGQGYYGYTF	TGTGCCAGCAGCGTAGAGGGACAGGGCTACTATGGCTACACCTTC
few	TRBD2	TRBJ2-3	TRBV11-2	CASSLGGLAGGLSTDTQYF	TGTGCCAGCAGCTTAGGGGGCCTAGCGGGGGGCCTAAGCACAGATACGCAGTATTTT
.	.	TRBJ1-1	TRBV11-2	CASSLDNVLGLGAFF	TGTGCCAGCAGCTTAGATAACGTCCTCGGTCTTGGAGCTTTCTTT
.	TRBD1	TRBJ2-2	TRBV2	CASSLTGGAGRTGELFF	TGTGCCAGCAGTTTAACAGGGGGCGCGGGGAGGACCGGGGAGCTGTTTTTT
.	TRBD1	TRBJ2-7	TRBV29-1	CSVGPTGTQEQYF	TGCAGCGTTGGGCCGACAGGGACGCAGGAGCAGTACTTC
.	TRBD1	TRBJ1-5	TRBV6-5	CASSRTGNSNQPQHF	TGTGCCAGCAGTCGGACAGGGAATAGCAATCAGCCCCAGCATTTT
.	.	TRBJ2-5	TRBV14	CASSQWDSRQETQYF	TGTGCCAGCAGCCAATGGGACTCACGTCAAGAGACCCAGTACTTC
.	TRBD2	TRBJ2-5	TRBV9	CASSVATSGGTQETQYF	TGTGCCAGCAGCGTAGCTACGAGCGGGGGGACCCAAGAGACCCAGTACTTC
.	TRBD2	TRBJ2-3	TRBV7-2	CASSPRGGGASRLDTQYF	TGTGCCAGCAGCCCTCGGGGCGGGGGGGCGAGTAGGTTGGATACGCAGTATTTT
.	TRBD1	TRBJ1-4	TRBV7-9	CASSLAGTGINEKLFF	TGTGCCAGCAGCTTGGCGGGGACAGGTATTAATGAAAAACTGTTTTTT